A single sample gave rise to the 11 T cell receptor beta chains below, sequenced in a study of spatial heterogeneity in lung cancer (dated 2019 in TCRdb). The library was produced with 5' RACE. The instrument given in TCRdb is NextSeq 500. The public sequencing data were trimmed at Q25 with fastp and processed into clonotypes with MiXCR by TCRdb, which kept only in-frame beta chains. CDR3 protein sequences are deduplicated, and each keeps its most common genes and DNA. The sample table contains under 35,000 distinct CDR3 sequences; only one count was recorded for about 5.2% of them. Clones ranked in the top ten supply 24% of the sample. The time point label corresponds to: blood at routine non-recurrence follow-up after resection. The sequencing used PBMCs, collected at follow-up. The receptors stem from a female donor with early-stage non-small cell lung cancer.

This clonotype is medium-sized (0.01 to 0.1%). This chain uses TRBV28 with TRBJ1-5; D ambiguous. The CDR3 contains 14 residues. CDR1 MDHEN and CDR2 SYDVKM come from the germline V gene. The germline V and J ends were trimmed by 2 bases and 3 bases, with 8 bases remaining between them. CDR3 nucleotide sequence: TGTGCCAGCAGTTTAATCAGACTCAATCAGCCCCAGCATTTT. It is translated as CASSLIRLNQPQHF.

This clonotype showed up many times. V usage is TRBV6-2 or TRBV6-3 and J usage is TRBJ2-7; tentative D call: TRBD2 (6 bases). Trimming shortened V by 2 bases and J by 3 bases, and 23 bases separated the two germline ends. The CDR3 is 18 amino acids. Germline V gene lookup returns CDR1 MNHEY and CDR2 SVGEGT. The CDR3 DNA sequence: TGTGCCAGCAGTTACGGAGCCTGGGGGGACCACACTGTCTACGAGCAGTACTTC. It is translated as CASSYGAWGDHTVYEQYF.

This clonotype was counted ten times or more. The rearrangement uses TRBV7-2 and TRBJ2-2, with TRBD1 as a possible D gene (5 bases). The CDR3 totals 14 residues. With 5 bases removed from V and 2 bases from J, the gap between germline ends came to 9 bases. From germline, CDR1 is SGHTA and CDR2 FQGNSA. CDR3 sequence (DNA): TGTGCCAGCAGCCTCCAGGGAAACACCGGGGAGCTGTTTTTT. Translated: CASSLQGNTGELFF. The full variable domain, in which reference TRBV7-2 and TRBJ2-2 provide the parts outside the CDR3, is GAGVSQSPSNKVTEKGKDVELRCDPISGHTALYWYRQSLGQGLEFLIYFQGNSAPDKSGLPSDRFSAERTGGSVSTLTIQRTQQEDSAVYLCASSLQGNTGELFFGEGSRLTVL.

This clonotype was found many times. The CDR3 sequence is CSAMSVSQETQYF. CDR3 nucleotides: TGCAGTGCCATGTCGGTTTCTCAAGAGACCCAGTACTTC. The chain joins TRBV20-1 to TRBJ2-5; unclear D gene. The CDR3 has 13 amino acids. V lost 6 bases and J lost 2, with 13 bases in between. Germline-derived CDR1 and CDR2 are DFQATT and SNEGSKA (reference sequence).

This sequence joins TRBV6-5 and TRBJ2-2; no clear D gene. Germline values: CDR1 MNHEY, CDR2 SVGAGI. The CDR3 is 12 residues long. V dropped 6 bases and J dropped 8 bases, with 10 bases sitting between them. CDR3 region: CASSPPEGELFF. The CDR3 DNA is TGTGCCAGCAGCCCTCCGGAGGGGGAGCTGTTTTTT.

This clonotype has at least ten counts. This chain links TRBV7-8 with TRBJ2-1; no reliable D call. The length of the CDR3 is 17 residues. V shed 1 base and J shed 0 bases, with 13 bases lying between them. CDR1 and CDR2 (germline): SGHVS, FQNEAQ. The CDR3 region is CASSLDPVPASYNEQFF. The CDR3 nucleotides read TGTGCCAGCAGCTTAGACCCCGTACCCGCCTCCTACAATGAGCAGTTCTTC.

The chain links TRBV14 to TRBJ2-5; D may be TRBD1 (6 bases). The V gene's germline CDR1 is SGHDN and CDR2 FVKESK. This CDR3 has 13 residues. The ends were cut back, 3 bases at V and 7 bases at J, with 12 bases in the middle. Written as DNA, the CDR3 is TGTGCCAGCAGCCAGAACAGGGCAGGGACCCAGTACTTC. Amino acids: CASSQNRAGTQYF.

There are many counts of this clonotype. The chain uses TRBV28 and TRBJ2-7; D is ambiguous. Germline lookup yields CDR1 MDHEN and CDR2 SYDVKM. V lost 7 bases and J 3 bases, leaving 13 bases between the germline ends. The CDR3 runs to 13 residues. CDR3 sequence (DNA): TGTGCCAGCAATGGTGGTTTGGGCTACGAGCAGTACTTC. This gives the protein CASNGGLGYEQYF.

This clonotype is medium-sized in the sample. This chain connects TRBV7-9 to TRBJ2-3, with D unresolved. Per the germline V gene, CDR1 is SEHNR and CDR2 is FQNEAQ (reference sequence). The CDR3 loop spans 14 amino acids. V was clipped by 1 base and J by 9 bases, with 14 bases between them. The CDR3, as DNA: TGTGCCAGCAGCTTAGATCGCCTACCTTGGACGCAGTATTTT. Translation gives CASSLDRLPWTQYF.

A word on this clonotype: A much larger clonotype is one base distant, so this may be a read error. The rearrangement links TRBV25-1 to TRBJ1-2; TRBD1 is a possible D gene (6 bases). CDR3 length: 16 residues. Trimming took 5 bases from V and 2 from J, leaving 18 bases between them. The V gene's germline CDR1 is MGHDK and CDR2 SYGVNS. In nucleotides, the CDR3 is TGTGCCAGCAGTCGGGGAGCGGGGACAAGGAACTATGGCTACACCTTC. Amino acids: CASSRGAGTRNYGYTF.

This clonotype was seen many times. This sequence joins TRBV13 and TRBJ1-3; D remains unclear. Trimming took 5 bases from V and 0 from J, leaving 8 bases between them. The CDR3 has 14 amino acids. Germline V gives CDR1 PRHDT, CDR2 FYEKMQ (reference sequence). The DNA of the CDR3 is TGTGCCAGCAGCCAAGCTAGCTCTGGAAACACCATATATTTT. Translating it yields CASSQASSGNTIYF.